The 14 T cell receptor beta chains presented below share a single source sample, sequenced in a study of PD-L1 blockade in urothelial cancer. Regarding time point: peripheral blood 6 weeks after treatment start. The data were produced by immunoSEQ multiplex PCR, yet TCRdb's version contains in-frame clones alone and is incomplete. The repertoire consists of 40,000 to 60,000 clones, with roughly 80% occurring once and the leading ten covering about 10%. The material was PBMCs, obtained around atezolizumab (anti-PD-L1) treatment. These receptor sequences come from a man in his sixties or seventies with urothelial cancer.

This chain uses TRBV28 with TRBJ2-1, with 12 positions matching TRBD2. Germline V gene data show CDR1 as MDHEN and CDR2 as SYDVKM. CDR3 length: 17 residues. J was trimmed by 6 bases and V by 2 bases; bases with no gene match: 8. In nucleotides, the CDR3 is TGTGCCAGCAGTTTAGCTAGCGGGAGGGCCAAGTTCAATGAGCAGTTCTTC. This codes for CASSLASGRAKFNEQFF.

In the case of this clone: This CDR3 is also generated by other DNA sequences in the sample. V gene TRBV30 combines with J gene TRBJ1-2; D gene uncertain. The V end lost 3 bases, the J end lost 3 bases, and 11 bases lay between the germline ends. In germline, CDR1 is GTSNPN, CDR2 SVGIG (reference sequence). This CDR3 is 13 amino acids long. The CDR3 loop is CAWSHNPYYGYTF. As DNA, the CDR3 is TGTGCCTGGAGCCACAATCCCTACTATGGCTACACCTTC.

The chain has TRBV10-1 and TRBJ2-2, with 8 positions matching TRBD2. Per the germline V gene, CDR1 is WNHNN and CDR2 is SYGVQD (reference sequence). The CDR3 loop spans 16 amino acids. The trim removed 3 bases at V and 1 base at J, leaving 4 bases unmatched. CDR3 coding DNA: TGCGCCAGCAGTGATTGGAGCGGGGGGAACACCGGGGAGCTGTTTTTT. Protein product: CASSDWSGGNTGELFF.

As DNA, the CDR3 is TGTGCCATCAGTGACCCCCCTAGCGGTCTCACAGATACGCAGTATTTT. Translation gives CAISDPPSGLTDTQYF. This chain connects TRBV10-3 to TRBJ2-3, with 7 positions matching TRBD2. V gave up 3 bases and J gave up 2 bases; unmatched junction bases: 8. The CDR3 sequence is 16 residues long. Germline V gives CDR1 ENHRY, CDR2 SYGVKD.

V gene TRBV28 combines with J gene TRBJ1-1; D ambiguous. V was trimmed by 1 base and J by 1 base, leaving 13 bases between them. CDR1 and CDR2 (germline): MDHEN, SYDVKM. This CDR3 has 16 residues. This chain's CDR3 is CASSLYAGLSNTEAFF. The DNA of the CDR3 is TGTGCCAGCAGTTTATACGCAGGACTCTCGAACACTGAAGCTTTCTTT.

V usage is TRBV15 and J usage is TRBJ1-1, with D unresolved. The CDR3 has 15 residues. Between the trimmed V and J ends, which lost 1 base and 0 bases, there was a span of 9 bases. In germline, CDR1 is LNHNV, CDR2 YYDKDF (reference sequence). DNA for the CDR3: TGTGCCACCAGCAGAGTTGAGGATATGAACACTGAAGCTTTCTTT. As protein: CATSRVEDMNTEAFF.

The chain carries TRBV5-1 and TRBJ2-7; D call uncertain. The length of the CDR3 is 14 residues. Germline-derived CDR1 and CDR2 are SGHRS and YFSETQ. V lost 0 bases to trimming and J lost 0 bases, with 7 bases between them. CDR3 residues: CASSLGQPSYEQYF. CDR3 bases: TGCGCCAGCAGCTTGGGACAACCCTCCTACGAGCAGTACTTC.

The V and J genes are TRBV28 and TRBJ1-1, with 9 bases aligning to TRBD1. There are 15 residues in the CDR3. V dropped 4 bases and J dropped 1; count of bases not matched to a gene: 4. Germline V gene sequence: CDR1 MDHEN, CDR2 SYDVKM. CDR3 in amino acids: CASSSSGQGNTEAFF. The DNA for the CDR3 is TGTGCCAGCAGTTCGTCGGGACAGGGGAACACTGAAGCTTTCTTT.

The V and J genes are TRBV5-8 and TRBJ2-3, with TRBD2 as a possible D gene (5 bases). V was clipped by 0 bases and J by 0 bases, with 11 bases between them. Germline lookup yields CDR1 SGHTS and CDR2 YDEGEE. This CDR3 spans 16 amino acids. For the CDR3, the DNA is TGTGCCAGCAGCTTGGGTCCGTGGACTAGCACAGATACGCAGTATTTT. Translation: CASSLGPWTSTDTQYF.

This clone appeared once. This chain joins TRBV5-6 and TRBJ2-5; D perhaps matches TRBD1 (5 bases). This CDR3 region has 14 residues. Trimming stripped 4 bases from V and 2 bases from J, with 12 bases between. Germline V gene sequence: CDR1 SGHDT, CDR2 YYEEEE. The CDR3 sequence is CASSRTLEQETQYF. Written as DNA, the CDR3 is TGTGCCAGCAGCCGGACATTGGAGCAAGAGACCCAGTACTTC.

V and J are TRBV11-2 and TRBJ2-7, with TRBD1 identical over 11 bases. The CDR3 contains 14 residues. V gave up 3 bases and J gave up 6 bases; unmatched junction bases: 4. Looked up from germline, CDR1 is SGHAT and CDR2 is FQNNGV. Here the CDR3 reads CASSFLGTGGEQYF. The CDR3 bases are TGTGCCAGCAGCTTCCTTGGGACAGGGGGCGAGCAGTACTTC.

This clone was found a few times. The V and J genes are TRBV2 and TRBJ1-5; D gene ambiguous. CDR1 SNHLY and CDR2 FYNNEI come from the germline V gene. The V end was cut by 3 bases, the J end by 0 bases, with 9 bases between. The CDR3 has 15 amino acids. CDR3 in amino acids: CASSEMQISNQPQHF. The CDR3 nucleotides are TGTGCCAGCAGTGAGATGCAGATTAGCAATCAGCCCCAGCATTTT.

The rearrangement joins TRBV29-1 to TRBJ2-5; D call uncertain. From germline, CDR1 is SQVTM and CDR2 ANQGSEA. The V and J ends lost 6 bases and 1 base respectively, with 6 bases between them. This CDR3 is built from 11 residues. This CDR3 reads CSVQSQETQYF. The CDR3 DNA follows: TGCAGCGTACAGAGCCAAGAGACCCAGTACTTC.

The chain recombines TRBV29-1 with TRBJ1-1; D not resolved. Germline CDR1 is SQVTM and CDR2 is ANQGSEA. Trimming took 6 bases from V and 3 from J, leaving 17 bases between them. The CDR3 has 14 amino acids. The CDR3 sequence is CSVSITGDHTEAFF. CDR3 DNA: TGCAGCGTCTCTATAACCGGGGATCACACTGAAGCTTTCTTT.